Listed here is a single TCR beta chain. The data were taken from a study of blood T cell repertoires in COVID-19. The V gene lost 2 bases and the J gene lost 0 bases, with 7 bases spanning the gap. Germline V CDR1 and CDR2: MNHEY, SVGAGI. The CDR3 is 14 amino acids. TCRdb keeps only in-frame clones here, not all; method: immunoSEQ multiplex PCR. This table has approximately 240,000 clones, around four fifths appearing once. The chain recombines TRBV6-5 with TRBJ1-1, with D hard to call. The clonotype was recovered from a woman in her sixties who had recovered from COVID-19. Sequencing input: peripheral blood. CDR3 DNA: TGTGCCAGCAGTTACGGACTCCTGAACACTGAAGCTTTCTTT. It is translated as CASSYGLLNTEAFF.